The clone carrying this T cell receptor beta chain was recorded once. Antigen unknown. The junction departs from germline at one end; a sequencing error may be responsible. These data are taken from a study of tumor and adjacent non-tumor tissue in lung cancer. In the study overall: The cohort had around twelve adenocarcinoma, a couple of squamous cell and 1 small cell patients.

The library came from three nested PCR rounds adapted from ARM-PCR protocols. TCRdb itself ran the multiplex PCR reads through MiXCR, one entry per CDR3 protein. The repertoire includes approximately 82,000 distinct CDR3 sequences, less than 85% of them detected once, and 30% to 50% sits in the top ten. Overall study findings and caveats: Tumor tissue had significantly higher TCR diversity than normal lung.

This sample's RNA came from whole unsorted tissue. More than 3 cm separated this lung sample from the edge of the tumor. Germline lookup yields CDR1 GTSNPN and CDR2 SVGIG (reference sequence). CDR3 length equals 14 residues. V is TRBV30 and J is TRBJ2-5; 8 bases match TRBD1. This receptor was identified in a man aged 65-85 years with non-small cell lung cancer. The sample taken for sequencing was distant non-tumor lung tissue. The CDR3 reads CAWSPGQAIETHYF. The CDR3 DNA follows: TGTGCCTGGAGTCCGGGACAGGCGATAGAGACCCATTACTTC.